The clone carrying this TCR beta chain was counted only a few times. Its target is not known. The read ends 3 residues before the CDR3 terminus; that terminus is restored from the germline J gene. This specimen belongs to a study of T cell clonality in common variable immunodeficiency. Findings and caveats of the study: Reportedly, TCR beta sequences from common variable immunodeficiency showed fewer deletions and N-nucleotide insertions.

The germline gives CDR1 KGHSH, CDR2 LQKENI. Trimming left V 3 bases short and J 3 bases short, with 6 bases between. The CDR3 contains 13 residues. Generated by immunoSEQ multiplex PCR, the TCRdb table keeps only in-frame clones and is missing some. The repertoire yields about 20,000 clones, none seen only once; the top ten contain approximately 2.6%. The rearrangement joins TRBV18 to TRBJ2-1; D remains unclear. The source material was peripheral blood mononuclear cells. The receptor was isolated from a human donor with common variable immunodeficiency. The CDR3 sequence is CASSPTGYNEQFF. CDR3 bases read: TGTGCCAGCTCACCTACCGGCTACAATGAG. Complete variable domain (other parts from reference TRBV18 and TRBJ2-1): NAGVMQNPRHLVRRRGQEARLRCSPMKGHSHVYWYRQLPEEGLKFMVYLQKENIIDESGMPKERFSAEFPKEGPSILRIQQVVRGDSAAYFCASSPTGYNEQFFGPGTRLTVL.